This T cell receptor (beta chain) was sequenced for a study of CD8 T cells in ankylosing spondylitis. Broader study findings: Characteristic, it appeared, of ankylosing spondylitis blood was a TCR beta motif of eight highly homologous variants. It was reported that disease-linked clones were significantly enriched in matched ankylosing spondylitis synovial fluid. Previously reported in reactive arthritis synovial fluid and blood were some of the motif variants. With a CD8+ phenotype, disease-linked clones were relatively rare in peripheral blood.

This clonotype has just a few counts. Antigen specificity is unknown. Using its own MiXCR run on the 5' RACE reads, TCRdb lists one record per CDR3 protein. Altogether hundreds of thousands of distinct CDR3 sequences are present, 12% being singletons, with the ten largest covering about 6.8%. Germline-derived CDR1 and CDR2 are SGHRS and YFSETQ. The CDR3 loop spans 16 amino acids. V shed 4 bases and J shed 5 bases, with 21 bases lying between them. The sample consisted of blood, either unsorted or a sorted T cell fraction (not recorded which). V is TRBV5-1 and J is TRBJ2-5, with D perhaps TRBD2 (8 bases). The origin of this receptor is a male donor with ankylosing spondylitis. CDR3 region: CASSPGPGQRGETQYF. In DNA form, the CDR3 reads TGCGCCAGCAGCCCGGGGCCGGGACAGCGGGGGGAGACCCAGTACTTC.